Presented here are 4 T cell receptor beta chains from one specimen sequenced in a study of T cells after yellow fever vaccination. TCRdb used MiXCR to reprocess the 5' RACE reads, holding one entry per CDR3 protein. The sample carries hundreds of thousands of distinct CDR3 sequences, about 8.3% recorded once. Source: PBMCs, taken about 49 days after the first yellow fever vaccination. Every receptor here comes from a man aged 18 to 29 who received the YFV17D yellow fever vaccine.

The rearrangement links TRBV5-1 to TRBJ2-3, with D possibly TRBD1 on 6 matching bases. The CDR3 is 15 residues long. V dropped 1 base and J dropped 0 bases, with 9 bases sitting between them. Germline lookup yields CDR1 SGHRS and CDR2 YFSETQ. CDR3 region: CASSLQGPSTDTQYF. CDR3 DNA sequence: TGCGCCAGCAGCTTGCAGGGGCCTAGCACAGATACGCAGTATTTT.

This clonotype is labeled large. The chain has TRBV6-2 or TRBV6-3 and TRBJ1-5; the D gene is possibly TRBD1 (5 bases). Trimming removed 6 bases from V and 2 bases from J, with 11 bases in between. The CDR3 is made up of 14 amino acids. Germline CDR1 and CDR2: MNHEY and SVGEGT. The CDR3 protein is CASRSLQGNQPQHF. The DNA of the CDR3 is TGTGCCAGCAGATCACTACAGGGCAATCAGCCCCAGCATTTT.

This clonotype was seen many times. V and J are TRBV7-8 and TRBJ2-6; either TRBD1 or TRBD2 may fit D (5 bases each). The germline CDR1 and CDR2 sequences are SGHVS and FQNEAQ. V was shortened by 2 bases and J by 0 bases, with 11 bases between the two germline ends. The CDR3 is 17 residues long. The DNA for the CDR3 is TGTGCCAGCAGCTTATCTTCAGGGACCTCTGGGGCCAACGTCCTGACTTTC. It yields the protein CASSLSSGTSGANVLTF.

In this sample, this clonotype turned up many times. The chain uses TRBV5-1 and TRBJ2-3, with 9 bases identical to TRBD1. V shed 4 bases and J 2 bases; nucleotides not matched to a gene: 2. CDR1 is SGHRS and CDR2 is YFSETQ in the germline V gene. CDR3 length: 14 amino acids. CDR3 loop: CASSGDRDTDTQYF. The CDR3 DNA sequence: TGCGCCAGCAGCGGGGACAGGGACACAGATACGCAGTATTTT.